Detailed here is one T cell receptor (beta chain). Trimming removed 3 bases from V and 4 bases from J, with 17 bases in between. This CDR3 contains 16 residues. CDR1 LGHDT and CDR2 YNNKEL come from the germline V gene (reference sequence). In the original analysis: Cell counts per sample came from amplifying reference gene primers. Libraries were prepared by immunoSEQ multiplex PCR; TCRdb keeps only in-frame clonotypes and omits some of them. The V and J calls and clone size come from that table; D and trimming were worked out from the DNA. The data show roughly 71,000 clones, roughly 88% seen once. The entry originates in a study of blood T cell repertoires in COVID-19. On the study more broadly: The United States, Italy and Spain supplied acute and convalescent COVID-19 samples. T cells, B-cell-depleted T cells, or PBMCs supplied cDNA or gDNA.

The receptor was isolated from a man in his forties or fifties with acute or convalescent COVID-19. The chain couples TRBV3-1 (or the pseudogene TRBV3-2) to TRBJ2-3; D is possibly TRBD2 (5 bases). Sequenced: peripheral blood. The CDR3 DNA reads as TGTGCCAGCAGCCACCTAACCCGGACTTCCCCAGATACGCAGTATTTT. Its protein is CASSHLTRTSPDTQYF.